These 5 T cell receptor beta chains share one sample of origin, sequenced in a study of Graves' ophthalmopathy and Graves' hyperthyroidism. RNA transcripts were the source from which TCR beta CDR3 regions were amplified. Investigators did first-round RT-PCR with HTBI primers, then second-round multiplex PCR. TCRdb analysed the multiplex PCR reads with MiXCR anew, one entry per CDR3 protein. This sample yields about 1.1 million distinct CDR3 sequences, of which 35% to 40% are seen a single time; 11% belongs to the top ten. The sample consisted of peripheral blood or thyroid tissue (not recorded which). The receptors shown here come from an adult man with Graves' hyperthyroidism.

Points on this clonotype: One end of the junction is discordant with germline, which a read error may explain. V is TRBV7-2 and J is TRBJ2-2, with 8 bases that match TRBD2. The CDR3 length is 14 residues. CDR1 and CDR2 from the germline V gene are SGHTA and FQGNSA. CDR3 sequence reads: CASRYSGNAGELFF. The CDR3 nucleotides are TGTGCCAGCAGATATAGCGGGAACGCCGGGGAGCTGTTTTTT.

The genes are TRBV11-1 and TRBJ1-1; D remains unclear. This CDR3 region has 13 residues. Trimming removed 5 bases from V and 4 bases from J, with 11 bases in between. CDR1 and CDR2 from the germline V gene are SGHAT and FQDESV (reference sequence). The CDR3 bases are TGTGCCAGCAGCCAGTTGGGGTCCACTGAAGCTTTCTTT. This sequence encodes CASSQLGSTEAFF.

In its sample, this clonotype was seen many times. The V gene is TRBV9, the J gene TRBJ2-5, with a tentative D call TRBD2 (5 bases). Trimming stripped 0 bases from V and 4 bases from J, with 13 bases between. Germline CDR1 SGDLS, CDR2 YYNGEE. CDR3 length: 15 amino acids. CDR3: CASSVAPVGRETQYF. The CDR3 DNA follows: TGTGCCAGCAGCGTAGCCCCGGTGGGGAGAGAGACCCAGTACTTC.

As regards this clonotype: Because the CDR3 is missing its conserved closing phenylalanine or tryptophan, this is likely a read error. It is unclear where the CDR3 begins or ends on the DNA, so no DNA is shown, and the CDR3 is as TCRdb lists it. The genes are TRBV5-1 and TRBJ1-1. The CDR3 is 10 amino acids in total, end residues counted. Germline loops: CDR1 SGHRS, CDR2 YFSETQ. The CDR3 spells CASSLAEGQL.

This chain joins TRBV25-1 and TRBJ2-2; TRBD1 matches 9 bases. The germline gives CDR1 MGHDK, CDR2 SYGVNS. This CDR3 is 15 amino acids long. The ends lost 10 bases at V and 2 bases at J; junction bases unmatched: 8. Here the CDR3 DNA reads TGTGCCACCCGCTCGGGACAGGGCAACACCGGGGAGCTGTTTTTT. It specifies CATRSGQGNTGELFF.